The 26 T cell receptor beta chains listed next were all sequenced from one sample in a study of identifying expanded T cells in peripheral blood. The table came from immunoSEQ multiplex PCR; TCRdb's copy has only in-frame clones and leaves some out. The data show more than 70,000 clones, around 87% seen once. Sequenced: blood. The receptors stem from a person aged 18-70 years in good health.

This clone was counted a single time. The chain uses TRBV25-1 and TRBJ1-2; TRBD1 might be the D (6 bases). With 5 bases removed from V and 7 bases from J, the gap between germline ends came to 11 bases. This CDR3 is built from 12 residues. CDR1 MGHDK and CDR2 SYGVNS come from the germline V gene. The CDR3 spells CASSPRGGGYTF. The CDR3 DNA reads TGTGCCAGCAGTCCCAGGGGTGGTGGCTACACCTTC.

This clone has just one count. The chain employs TRBV11-2 and TRBJ1-1; 7 bases align to TRBD1. There are 14 residues in the CDR3. The J segment lost 8 bases and the V segment lost 4 bases, leaving 10 bases of the junction unmatched. From germline, CDR1 is SGHAT and CDR2 FQNNGV. CDR3 loop: CASSSNRGQAEAFF. CDR3 DNA: TGTGCCAGCAGCTCGAACCGAGGACAGGCCGAAGCTTTCTTT.

V gene TRBV7-8 combines with J gene TRBJ1-5; D is possibly TRBD1 (5 bases). CDR3 length equals 15 residues. The ends were cut back, 1 base at V and 1 base at J, with 8 bases in the middle. Germline-derived CDR1 and CDR2 are SGHVS and FQNEAQ. The CDR3 DNA reads as TGTGCCAGCAGCTTAGTTGGGGGGAGCAATCAGCCCCAGCATTTT. It specifies CASSLVGGSNQPQHF.

CDR3 DNA: TGTGCCTGGAGTGTCGGGACAGTCAATCAGCCCCAGCATTTT. It encodes CAWSVGTVNQPQHF. The chain recombines TRBV30 with TRBJ1-5; TRBD1 matches 7 bases. Germline values: CDR1 GTSNPN, CDR2 SVGIG (reference sequence). The CDR3 sequence is 14 residues long. The V and J ends lost 0 bases and 3 bases, in that order; junction bases with no gene match: 2.

This clone has a handful of counts. V usage is TRBV2 and J usage is TRBJ1-5; 7 bases align to TRBD1. Germline loops: CDR1 SNHLY, CDR2 FYNNEI. V dropped 8 bases and J dropped 11; count of bases not matched to a gene: 9. CDR3 length: 12 residues. Written as DNA, the CDR3 is TGTGCCAGCTCGATAGCAGGGGGATCCCAGCATTTT. It codes for CASSIAGGSQHF.

This clone was found a few times. The CDR3, as DNA: TGTGCCAGCAGCTCAGGCCGACAAAGCTATGGCTACACCTTC. It codes for CASSSGRQSYGYTF. This sequence joins TRBV7-9 and TRBJ1-2; D gene unclear. V was pared by 4 bases and J by 4 bases, with 13 bases between. Germline V gene lookup returns CDR1 SEHNR and CDR2 FQNEAQ (reference sequence). This CDR3 has 14 amino acids.

The chain uses TRBV18 and TRBJ2-3; D possibly uses TRBD1 or TRBD2 (5 bases each). CDR3 length equals 16 residues. Per the germline V gene, CDR1 is KGHSH and CDR2 is LQKENI. V gave up 2 bases and J gave up 1 base, with 13 bases separating them. For the CDR3, the DNA is TGTGCCAGCTCACCAAAGGGTAGAGGGGGCACAGATACGCAGTATTTT. Its protein is CASSPKGRGGTDTQYF.

The V and J genes are TRBV6-6 and TRBJ1-2, with TRBD1 matching over 8 bases. Trimming at V came to 4 bases and at J to 4 bases, leaving 8 bases not matched to a gene. This CDR3 comprises 15 residues. Per the germline V gene, CDR1 is MNHNY and CDR2 is SVGAGI (reference sequence). CDR3 bases: TGTGCCAGCAGTTCCCGAGACAGGGGAGCCTATGGCTACACCTTC. It codes for CASSSRDRGAYGYTF.

The gene calls are TRBV6-6 and TRBJ1-2, with 10 bases lining up with TRBD1. CDR1 and CDR2 (germline): MNHNY, SVGAGI (reference sequence). V lost 6 bases to trimming and J lost 7 bases; unmatched junction nucleotides: 8. The CDR3 spans 14 residues. In nucleotides, the CDR3 is TGTGCCAGCAGGGGACAGGGGAGGAAAGGTGGCTACACCTTC. It translates to CASRGQGRKGGYTF.

The chain combines TRBV7-3 with TRBJ2-2; no firm D call. Germline-derived CDR1 and CDR2 are SGHTA and FQGTGA. The CDR3 runs to 12 residues. V lost 3 bases, J lost 5 bases, and 4 bases lay in between. This chain's CDR3 is CASSFTTGELFF. In DNA, the CDR3 is TGTGCCAGCAGCTTTACTACCGGGGAGCTGTTTTTT.

This clone was counted between two and nine times. This rearrangement joins TRBV2 to TRBJ1-5; no definite D call. Germline CDR1 reads SNHLY; CDR2 reads FYNNEI. Trimming left V 7 bases short and J 5 bases short, with 6 bases between. The CDR3 is made up of 11 amino acids. CDR3 sequence reads: CASMYDQPQHF. CDR3 nucleotides: TGTGCCAGCATGTATGATCAGCCCCAGCATTTT. Supplemented by reference TRBV2 and TRBJ1-5, the full variable domain reads EPEVTQTPSHQVTQMGQEVILRCVPISNHLYFYWYRQILGQKVEFLVSFYNNEISEKSEIFDDQFSVERPDGSNFTLKIRSTKLEDSAMYFCASMYDQPQHFGDGTRLSIL.

The chain employs TRBV27 and TRBJ2-5, with D tentatively TRBD1 or TRBD2 (6 bases each). The CDR3 contains 16 residues. V gave up 3 bases and J gave up 2 bases, with 16 bases separating them. The germline CDR1 and CDR2 sequences are MNHEY and SMNVEV (reference sequence). CDR3 DNA sequence: TGTGCCAGCAGTTTTGGTTTTGGAGGGGGGCAAGAGACCCAGTACTTC. Its translation: CASSFGFGGGQETQYF.

The rearrangement joins TRBV7-2 to TRBJ1-2; 7 bases are a match to TRBD1. The CDR3 covers 15 residues. Trimming at V came to 5 bases and at J to 7 bases, leaving 13 bases not matched to a gene. CDR1 SGHTA and CDR2 FQGNSA come from the germline V gene. This CDR3 reads CASSTRTGSRGGYTF. The DNA for the CDR3 is TGTGCCAGCAGCACTCGGACAGGCTCAAGAGGTGGCTACACCTTC.

The chain has TRBV18 and TRBJ2-3; D may be TRBD1 or TRBD2 (6 bases each). V was shortened by 3 bases and J by 4 bases, with 8 bases between the two germline ends. The CDR3 has 13 residues. The germline gives CDR1 KGHSH, CDR2 LQKENI. CDR3: CASSPGGPDTQYF. CDR3 DNA: TGTGCCAGCTCACCGGGGGGCCCAGATACGCAGTATTTT.

This chain links TRBV7-2 with TRBJ2-2, with 12 bases lining up with TRBD2. Germline trimming cut 5 bases from V and 4 bases from J; bases unmatched to any gene: 5. This CDR3 comprises 16 residues. Germline CDR1 and CDR2: SGHTA and FQGNSA. The CDR3 nucleotides read TGTGCCAGCAGCCCTGGACTAGCGGGGATCACCGGGGAGCTGTTTTTT. This encodes CASSPGLAGITGELFF.

This chain joins TRBV9 and TRBJ1-2; 7 bases are a match to TRBD1. The CDR3 length is 14 residues. With 3 bases clipped from V and 8 bases from J, the junction kept 10 bases outside the gene matches. Germline V CDR1 and CDR2: SGDLS, YYNGEE. The CDR3, as DNA: TGTGCCAGCAGCGGTCTTGACAGGGCTCGGGGCTACACCTTC. This translates into CASSGLDRARGYTF.

J is TRBJ1-2 and V is TRBV28, with TRBD1 identical over 8 bases. Losses at the gene ends were 2 bases for V and 7 bases for J; bases not matched to a gene: 3. The CDR3 has 13 residues. Germline lookup yields CDR1 MDHEN and CDR2 SYDVKM. CDR3 DNA sequence: TGTGCCAGCAGTTTAGGACAGGGAGGTGGCTACACCTTC. This sequence encodes CASSLGQGGGYTF.

This chain links TRBV7-9 with TRBJ2-7; tentatively, D is TRBD1 or TRBD2 (5 bases each). Between the trimmed V and J ends, which lost 6 bases and 3 bases, there was a span of 30 bases. The CDR3 loop spans 19 amino acids. Germline assignment: CDR1 SEHNR and CDR2 FQNEAQ (reference sequence). CDR3 DNA sequence: TGTGCCAGCAGTGACGTTGGGGAGAGGCAGGGATCGTCCCTCTACGAGCAGTACTTC. Its translation is CASSDVGERQGSSLYEQYF. The complete variable domain, with remaining parts taken from reference TRBV7-9 and TRBJ2-7, reads DTGVSQNPRHKITKRGQNVTFRCDPISEHNRLYWYRQTLGQGPEFLTYFQNEAQLEKSRLLSDRFSAERPKGSFSTLEIQRTEQGDSAMYLCASSDVGERQGSSLYEQYFGPGTRLTVT.

This rearrangement joins TRBV30 to TRBJ1-2, with TRBD1 identical over 7 bases. Germline V gene data show CDR1 as GTSNPN and CDR2 as SVGIG (reference sequence). The CDR3 spans 12 residues. The trim removed 2 bases at V and 8 bases at J, leaving 5 bases unmatched. The CDR3 nucleotides are TGTGCCTGGAGTAGGGGGACAGTAGGCTACACCTTC. Translation gives CAWSRGTVGYTF.

The rearrangement links TRBV7-9 to TRBJ2-1; 8 bases map to TRBD2. Germline V CDR1 and CDR2: SEHNR, FQNEAQ (reference sequence). The trim removed 5 bases at V and 10 bases at J, leaving 4 bases unmatched. This CDR3 comprises 12 residues. The CDR3 protein is CASSRGGPEQFF. The CDR3 DNA is TGTGCCAGCAGCCGGGGGGGCCCCGAGCAGTTCTTC. Looking up the rest from reference TRBV7-9 and TRBJ2-1 gives the full variable domain: DTGVSQNPRHKITKRGQNVTFRCDPISEHNRLYWYRQTLGQGPEFLTYFQNEAQLEKSRLLSDRFSAERPKGSFSTLEIQRTEQGDSAMYLCASSRGGPEQFFGPGTRLTVL.

This clone was found a few times. The chain employs TRBV19 and TRBJ1-6; 11 bases align to TRBD1. V was clipped by 4 bases and J by 10 bases; unmatched bases: 9. CDR1 is LNHDA, CDR2 SQIVND, per germline (reference sequence). This CDR3 spans 16 amino acids. CDR3 sequence: CASSTIGTGGNSPLHF. The DNA for the CDR3 is TGTGCCAGTAGTACCATCGGGACAGGGGGTAACTCACCCCTCCACTTT.

CDR3 loop: CASSVTDRAGELFF. DNA for the CDR3: TGTGCCAGCAGCGTTACGGACAGGGCCGGGGAGCTGTTTTTT. The J gene is TRBJ2-2, the V gene TRBV9, with 8 bases fitting TRBD1. The trim removed 2 bases at V and 6 bases at J, leaving 3 bases unmatched. The V gene's germline CDR1 is SGDLS and CDR2 YYNGEE. The length of the CDR3 is 14 residues.

This chain connects TRBV7-2 to TRBJ1-2, with D uncertain. There are 11 residues in the CDR3. Trimming removed 2 bases from V and 4 bases from J, with 2 bases in between. Germline V lookup: CDR1 SGHTA, CDR2 FQGNSA. CDR3 bases: TGTGCCAGCAGCTTATCCTATGGCTACACCTTC. This gives the protein CASSLSYGYTF.

The chain has TRBV6-1 and TRBJ1-3, with D perhaps TRBD1 (6 bases). The germline V gene has CDR1 MNHNS and CDR2 SASEGT. V was pared by 3 bases and J by 0 bases, with 15 bases between. CDR3 length: 17 residues. The CDR3 loop is CASSDRGRASSGNTIYF. CDR3 nucleotides: TGTGCCAGCAGTGACAGGGGCAGGGCGAGCTCTGGAAACACCATATATTTT.

V is TRBV29-1 and J is TRBJ2-3; possibly TRBD2 for D (5 bases). The CDR3 is 14 amino acids. Germline V gives CDR1 SQVTM, CDR2 ANQGSEA. V was shortened by 4 bases and J by 2 bases, with 13 bases between the two germline ends. CDR3 amino acids: CSVGISGYTDTQYF. The CDR3 DNA follows: TGCAGCGTTGGGATCAGCGGATACACAGATACGCAGTATTTT.

CDR3 sequence reads: CASSTWTATYEQYF. Here the CDR3 DNA reads TGTGCCAGCAGCACCTGGACAGCCACCTACGAGCAGTACTTC. The V call is TRBV11-2, the J call TRBJ2-7; D may be TRBD1 (6 bases). Germline CDR1 reads SGHAT; CDR2 reads FQNNGV. The CDR3 covers 14 residues. V dropped 5 bases and J dropped 2 bases, with 13 bases sitting between them. The full variable domain, completed using reference TRBV11-2 and TRBJ2-7, is EAGVAQSPRYKIIEKRQSVAFWCNPISGHATLYWYQQILGQGPKLLIQFQNNGVVDDSQLPKDRFSAERLKGVDSTLKIQPAKLEDSAVYLCASSTWTATYEQYFGPGTRLTVT.